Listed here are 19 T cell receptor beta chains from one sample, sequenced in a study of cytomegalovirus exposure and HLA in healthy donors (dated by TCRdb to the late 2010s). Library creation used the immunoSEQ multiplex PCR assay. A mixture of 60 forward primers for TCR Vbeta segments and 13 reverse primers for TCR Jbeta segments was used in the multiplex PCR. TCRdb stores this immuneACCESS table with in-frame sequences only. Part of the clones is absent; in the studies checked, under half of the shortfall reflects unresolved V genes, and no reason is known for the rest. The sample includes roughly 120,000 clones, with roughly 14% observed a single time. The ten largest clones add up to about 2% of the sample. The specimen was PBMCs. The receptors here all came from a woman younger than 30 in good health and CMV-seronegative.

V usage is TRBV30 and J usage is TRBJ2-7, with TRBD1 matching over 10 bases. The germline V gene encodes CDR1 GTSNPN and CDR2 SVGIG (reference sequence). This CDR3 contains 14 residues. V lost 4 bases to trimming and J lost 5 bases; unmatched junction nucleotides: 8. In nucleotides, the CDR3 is TGTGCCTGGATGAGGGACAGGGGACCCCACGAGCAGTACTTC. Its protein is CAWMRDRGPHEQYF.

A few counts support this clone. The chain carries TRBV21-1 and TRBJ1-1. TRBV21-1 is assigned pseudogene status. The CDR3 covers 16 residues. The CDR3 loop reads CASSKTLPGFGTEAFF. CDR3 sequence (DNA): TGTGCCAGCAGCAAAACTTTGCCGGGGTTTGGCACTGAAGCTTTCTTT.

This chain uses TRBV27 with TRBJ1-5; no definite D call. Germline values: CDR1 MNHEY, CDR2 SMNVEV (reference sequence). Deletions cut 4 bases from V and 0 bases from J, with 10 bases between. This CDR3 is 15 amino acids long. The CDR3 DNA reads TGTGCCAGCAGTTACACAGCATATAGCAATCAGCCCCAGCATTTT. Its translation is CASSYTAYSNQPQHF.

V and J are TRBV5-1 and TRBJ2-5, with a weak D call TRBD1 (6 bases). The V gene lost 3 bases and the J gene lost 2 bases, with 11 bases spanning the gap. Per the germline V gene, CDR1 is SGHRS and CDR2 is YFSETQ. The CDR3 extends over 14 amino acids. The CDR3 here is CASSSSDRQETQYF. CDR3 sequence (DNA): TGCGCCAGCAGCTCCTCGGACAGACAAGAGACCCAGTACTTC.

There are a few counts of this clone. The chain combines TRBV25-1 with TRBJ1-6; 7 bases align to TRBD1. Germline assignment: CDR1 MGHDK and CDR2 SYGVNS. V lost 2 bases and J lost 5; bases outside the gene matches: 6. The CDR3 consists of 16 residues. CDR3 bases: TGTGCCAGCAGTGAAATGGCAGGGGGTAATAATTCACCCCTCCACTTT. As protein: CASSEMAGGNNSPLHF.

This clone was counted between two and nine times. In DNA form, the CDR3 reads TGTGCCAGCAGCTTTCCCACCCCAACAGGGGACTTCTCCTACGAGCAGTACTTC. This gives the protein CASSFPTPTGDFSYEQYF. This chain links TRBV5-6 with TRBJ2-7, with D perhaps TRBD1 (7 bases). Germline loops: CDR1 SGHDT, CDR2 YYEEEE. With 2 bases removed from V and 0 bases from J, the gap between germline ends came to 21 bases. The CDR3 consists of 18 residues.

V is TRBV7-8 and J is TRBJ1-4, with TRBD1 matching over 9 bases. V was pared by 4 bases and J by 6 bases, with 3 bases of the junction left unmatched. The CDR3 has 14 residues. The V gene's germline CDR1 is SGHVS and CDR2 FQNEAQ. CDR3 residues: CASSWTGDHEKLFF. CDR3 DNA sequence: TGTGCCAGCAGCTGGACAGGGGATCATGAAAAACTGTTTTTT.

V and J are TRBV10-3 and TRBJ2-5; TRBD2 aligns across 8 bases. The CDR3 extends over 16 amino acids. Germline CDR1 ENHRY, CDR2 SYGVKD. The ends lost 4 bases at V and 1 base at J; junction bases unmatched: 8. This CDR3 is CAISAGRRGAQETQYF. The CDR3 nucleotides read TGTGCCATCAGTGCCGGTCGGCGGGGGGCCCAAGAGACCCAGTACTTC.

The CDR3 DNA is TGTGCCAGCAGTGAGACAGGGGGCGATGAAAAACTGTTTTTT. It is translated as CASSETGGDEKLFF. J is TRBJ1-4 and V is TRBV2, with TRBD1 matching over 10 bases. The CDR3 runs 14 residues. V shed 3 bases, J shed 6 bases, and the junction held 1 base outside the gene matches. CDR1 SNHLY and CDR2 FYNNEI come from the germline V gene.

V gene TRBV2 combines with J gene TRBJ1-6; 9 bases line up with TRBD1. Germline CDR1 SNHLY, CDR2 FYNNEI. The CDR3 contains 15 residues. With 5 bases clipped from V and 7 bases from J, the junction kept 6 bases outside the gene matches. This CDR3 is CASSLDRGKNSPLHF. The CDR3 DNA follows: TGTGCCAGCAGTTTAGACAGGGGGAAGAATTCACCCCTCCACTTT.

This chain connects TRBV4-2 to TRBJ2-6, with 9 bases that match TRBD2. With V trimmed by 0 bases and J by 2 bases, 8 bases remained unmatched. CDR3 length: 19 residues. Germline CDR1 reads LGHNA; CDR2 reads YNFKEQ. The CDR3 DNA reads TGTGCCAGCAGCCAAGACACTCGCGGGAGGGGGACTGGGGCCAACGTCCTGACTTTC. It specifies CASSQDTRGRGTGANVLTF.

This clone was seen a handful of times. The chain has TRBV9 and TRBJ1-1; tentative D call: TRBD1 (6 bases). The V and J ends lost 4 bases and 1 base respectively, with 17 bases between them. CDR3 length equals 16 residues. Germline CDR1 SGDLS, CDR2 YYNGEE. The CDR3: CASSKREGGTNTEAFF. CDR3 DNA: TGTGCCAGCAGCAAACGAGAGGGGGGGACGAACACTGAAGCTTTCTTT. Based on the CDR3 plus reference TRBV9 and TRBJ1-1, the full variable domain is DSGVTQTPKHLITATGQRVTLRCSPRSGDLSVYWYQQSLDQGLQFLIQYYNGEERAKGNILERFSAQQFPDLHSELNLSSLELGDSALYFCASSKREGGTNTEAFFGQGTRLTVV.

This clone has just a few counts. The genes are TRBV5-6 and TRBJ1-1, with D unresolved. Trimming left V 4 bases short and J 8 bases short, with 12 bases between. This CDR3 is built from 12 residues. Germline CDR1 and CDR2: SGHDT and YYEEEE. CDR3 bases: TGTGCCAGCAGCATGGCTCAGAGGGAAGCTTTCTTT. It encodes CASSMAQREAFF.

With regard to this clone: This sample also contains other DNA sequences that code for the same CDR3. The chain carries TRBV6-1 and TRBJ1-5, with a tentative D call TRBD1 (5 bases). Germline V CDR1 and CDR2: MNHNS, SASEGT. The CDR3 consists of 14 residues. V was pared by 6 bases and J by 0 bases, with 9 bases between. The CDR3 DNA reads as TGTGCCAGCAGCATTACAGGTAGCAATCAGCCCCAGCATTTT. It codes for CASSITGSNQPQHF.

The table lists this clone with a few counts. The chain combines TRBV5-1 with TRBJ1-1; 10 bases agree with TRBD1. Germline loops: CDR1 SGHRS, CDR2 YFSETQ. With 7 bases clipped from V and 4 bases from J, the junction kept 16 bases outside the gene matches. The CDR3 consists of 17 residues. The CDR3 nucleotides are TGCGCCAGCCGCGTCACCGGGACAGGGGCCGGTGTCACTGAAGCTTTCTTT. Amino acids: CASRVTGTGAGVTEAFF.

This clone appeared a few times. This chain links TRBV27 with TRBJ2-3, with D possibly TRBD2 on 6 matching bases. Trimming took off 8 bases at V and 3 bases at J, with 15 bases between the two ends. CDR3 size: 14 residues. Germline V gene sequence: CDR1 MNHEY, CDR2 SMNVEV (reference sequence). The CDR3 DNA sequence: TGTGCCAGCCTCCCCCTCGGGGGAACAGATACGCAGTATTTT. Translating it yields CASLPLGGTDTQYF.

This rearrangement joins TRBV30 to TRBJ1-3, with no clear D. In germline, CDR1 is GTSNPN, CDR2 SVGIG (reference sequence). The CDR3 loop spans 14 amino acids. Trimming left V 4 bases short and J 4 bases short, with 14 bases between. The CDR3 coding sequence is TGTGCCTGGAATGAGAGGGTAGCGGGAAACACCATATATTTT. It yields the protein CAWNERVAGNTIYF.

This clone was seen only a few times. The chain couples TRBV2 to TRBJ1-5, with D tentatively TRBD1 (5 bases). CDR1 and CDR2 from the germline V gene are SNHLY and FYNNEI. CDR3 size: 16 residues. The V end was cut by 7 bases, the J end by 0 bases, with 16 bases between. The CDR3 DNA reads TGTGCCAGCACCCAGGGAGGGATTTATAGCAATCAGCCCCAGCATTTT. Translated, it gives CASTQGGIYSNQPQHF.

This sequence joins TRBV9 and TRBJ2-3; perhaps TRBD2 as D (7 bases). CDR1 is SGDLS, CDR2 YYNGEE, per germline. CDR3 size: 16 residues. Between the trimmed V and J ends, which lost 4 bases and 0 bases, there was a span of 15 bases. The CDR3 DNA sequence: TGTGCCAGCAGCACCCACGGGGGGCCTAGCACAGATACGCAGTATTTT. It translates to CASSTHGGPSTDTQYF.